This T cell receptor (beta chain) was sequenced in a study of beta chain features in type 1 diabetes (dated by TCRdb to 2017 to 2018). Regarding the research as a whole: Mean age, gender distribution, total cell number and subset yield were not different between patients and healthy donors. A total of roughly 100 million sorted cells were examined across all samples, and RNA yield correlated strongly with the number of cells per subset. The study compared TCRB repertoires of sorted circulating CD4+ T cell subsets between recently diagnosed type 1 diabetes patients and matched healthy donors. Whereas all 30 or so donors provided naive and central memory subsets, regulatory and stem cell-like memory subsets were isolated from just 8 patients and roughly 8 healthy donors.

The table lists this clone with a few counts. The antigen it recognizes is unknown. It has no much larger one-base neighbor in the sample; base qualities were not kept. The paper as a whole reports these results and caveats: Naive, central memory and regulatory TCRB repertoires appeared to be more similar among patients than among healthy donors. Shorter templates might have been favored by PCR, but patient and control samples were amplified and corrected together, so both groups would have been affected equally by any skew. Because cDNA was sequenced instead of genomic DNA, highly expressing activated cells could be over-represented, though the groups showed no difference in activation or CD3 levels. Because small numbers of individuals were included in the HLA sub-analyses, any influence of HLA type on TCRB rearrangement was left unresolved. At VDJ recombination sites, type 1 diabetes patients had fewer insertions and more deleted nucleotides, which implies abnormalities in thymic rearrangement. A moderate but significant shortening of TCRB CDR3 length was observed in type 1 diabetes patients in all four CD4+ subsets.

Based on the germline V gene (reference sequence), the CDR1 and CDR2 sequences are GTSNPN and SVGIG. CDR3 length: 15 amino acids, cysteine to phenylalanine. Only the CDR3 region is kept as DNA, spanning 45 bases read in frame from base 1. V lost 2 bases and J lost 8 bases, and the count of bases not matched to a germline gene is 7. From each donor, a single peripheral blood sample of 90 to 150 mL on average was drawn into heparinised tubes. A BD FACSAria II and a panel including CD45RO, CCR7, CD25, CD127, CD95 and CD27 were used to sort naive, central memory, regulatory and stem cell-like memory CD4+ T cells. Purity was above 98% for every sorted population. PBMCs were separated immediately by Lymphoprep density gradient centrifugation and were stained directly, without being cultured. So that batch effects would be minimized, each experiment stained and sorted samples in pairs, pairing one healthy donor with one patient.

The entire isolated RNA was reverse transcribed using the High Capacity cDNA Reverse Transcription Kit, and thus expressed TCRB transcripts were sequenced. Deep immunoSEQ sequencing was applied to naive, central memory and regulatory T cell samples, giving an average of roughly 3.3 million total reads per sample. Sorted cells were lysed in RLT buffer, and RNA was extracted using DNase-treated RNeasy Micro or Mini kits according to cell number. To prevent cross-contamination, every cell subset was processed on its own, while patient and healthy donor samples were processed together. The immunoSEQ multiplex PCR was used to amplify TCRB sequences from cDNA, generating 87-bp fragments that spanned the CDR3 region. Sequencing of the amplicons was performed on the Illumina HiSeq platform. As for the original processing: Synthetic template baselines were used to correct PCR bias computationally, reads within Hamming distance 2 were collapsed together, and singletons that could not be merged were discarded. Reads were aligned against IMGT to assign V, D and J genes, CDR3 length and insertions or deletions at six rearrangement sites. Within each subset, clonotype counts were normalized to the number of sorted cells before true diversity and Gini coefficients were calculated with the tcR R package. Repertoire sharing was quantified using the overlap coefficient calculated on TCRB nucleotide sequences. As a proxy for the pre-selection repertoire, out-of-frame TCRB sequences from naive cells were analyzed. TCRdb took this table from immuneACCESS and kept in-frame rearrangements with V and J called. Such tables lack part of the clones; where checked against another copy, unresolved V genes explain under half of the gap, and the rest is unexplained. V, J and clone size were drawn from that table, and D and trimming were deduced from the DNA. This sample gives about 350,000 clones in total; less than 20% of them show up just once. The ten largest make up under 0.055% of the sample.

Source material: naive CD4+ T cells from blood. The cell subset or site label on this specimen signifies: true naive CD4+ T cells. Recombination connected TRBV30 to TRBJ2-1, and TRBD1 matches 12 of the central bases. The origin of this receptor is a woman under 30 in good health. The sequenced DNA: TGTGCCTGGAGTAACCCGGGACAGGGGGCGCATGAGCAGTTCTTC. The resulting protein is CAWSNPGQGAHEQFF.